This paragraph reports one T cell receptor beta chain. This CDR3 has 14 residues. Germline trimming cut 6 bases from V and 1 base from J; bases unmatched to any gene: 5. The V gene's germline CDR1 is KGHSH and CDR2 LQKENI. The entry originates in a study of PD-L1 blockade in urothelial cancer. Study context: Every 3 weeks, patients received intravenous atezolizumab 1,200 mg, beginning 2014.

Produced via immunoSEQ multiplex PCR; TCRdb's table is partial and in-frame only. Here the sample spans fewer than 45,000 clones, roughly four fifths being singletons. Time point noted: pretreatment peripheral blood. The input for sequencing was PBMCs, taken around atezolizumab (anti-PD-L1) treatment. This sequence joins TRBV18 and TRBJ1-1, with 7 bases fitting TRBD1. The sequence derives from a man in his 60s with urothelial cancer. The CDR3 nucleotides read TGTGCCAGCTCGTCAGACAGGGCGAACACTGAAGCTTTCTTT. Residues: CASSSDRANTEAFF.